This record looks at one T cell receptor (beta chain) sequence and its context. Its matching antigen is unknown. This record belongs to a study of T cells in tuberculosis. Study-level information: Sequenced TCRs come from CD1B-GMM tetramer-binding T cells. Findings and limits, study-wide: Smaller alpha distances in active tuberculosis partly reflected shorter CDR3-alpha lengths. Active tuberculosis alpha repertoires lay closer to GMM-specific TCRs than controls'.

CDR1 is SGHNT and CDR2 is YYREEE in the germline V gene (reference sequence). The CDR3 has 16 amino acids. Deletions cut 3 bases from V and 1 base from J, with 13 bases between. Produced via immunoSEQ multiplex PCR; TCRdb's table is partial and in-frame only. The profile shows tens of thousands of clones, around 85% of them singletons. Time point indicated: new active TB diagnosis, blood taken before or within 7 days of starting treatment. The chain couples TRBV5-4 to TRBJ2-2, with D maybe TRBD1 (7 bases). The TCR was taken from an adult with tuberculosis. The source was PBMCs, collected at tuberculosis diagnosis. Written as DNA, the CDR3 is TGTGCCAGCAGCTCAGGGGGGCGTCAGAACACCGGGGAGCTGTTTTTT. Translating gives CASSSGGRQNTGELFF.